Presented here are 8 T cell receptor beta chains from one specimen sequenced in a study of shared clonotypes between healthy human individuals. Profiled with immunoSEQ multiplex PCR; TCRdb holds only in-frame clones, not every one. Among roughly 380,000 clones listed, about 97% were seen once. Sequenced sample: memory CD8+ T cells sorted from blood. The sample's subset: CD45RO+ cells pooled with CCR7-negative TemRA cells. These TCRs come from a man aged 25-45 years in good health.

This clone was seen a single time. As DNA, the CDR3 is TGTGCCAGCTCCGGGACTAGGGCCAAGCAGTTCTTC. Translating it yields CASSGTRAKQFF. The chain joins TRBV27 to TRBJ2-1, with TRBD2 matching 8 bases. Germline CDR1 reads MNHEY; CDR2 reads SMNVEV (reference sequence). The V segment lost 8 bases and the J segment 11 bases; nucleotides outside the gene matches: 8. The CDR3 spans 12 residues.

The chain employs TRBV28 and TRBJ2-7; D is undetermined. V was pared by 3 bases and J by 4 bases, with 4 bases between. Germline CDR1 reads MDHEN; CDR2 reads SYDVKM. The CDR3 is 11 amino acids. CDR3 sequence (DNA): TGTGCCAGCAGTTTCAATTACGAGCAGTACTTC. Translation: CASSFNYEQYF.

The V gene is TRBV12-5, the J gene TRBJ2-1; D call uncertain. From germline, CDR1 is LGHNT and CDR2 FRNRAP. Trimming left V 5 bases short and J 8 bases short, with 7 bases between. This CDR3 contains 11 residues. Here the CDR3 reads CASGLHYEQFF. The CDR3 nucleotides are TGTGCTAGTGGTCTCCACTATGAGCAGTTCTTC.

The chain has TRBV6-1 and TRBJ1-1; 7 positions agree with TRBD1. The CDR3 consists of 15 residues. Germline CDR1 and CDR2: MNHNS and SASEGT. Trimming cost V 2 bases and J 3 bases; bases outside gene matches: 6. CDR3 bases: TGTGCCAGCAGTGAACTGAGGGGGCGGTACACTGAAGCTTTCTTT. Translated: CASSELRGRYTEAFF.

The chain has TRBV9 and TRBJ2-1; perhaps D is TRBD1 or TRBD2 (5 bases each). The CDR3 has 17 amino acids. From germline, CDR1 is SGDLS and CDR2 YYNGEE. Trimming shortened V by 4 bases and J by 0 bases, and 17 bases separated the two germline ends. CDR3 protein: CASSLTGTISSYNEQFF. The DNA of the CDR3 is TGTGCCAGCAGCCTAACCGGGACCATAAGCTCCTACAATGAGCAGTTCTTC. Based on the CDR3 plus reference TRBV9 and TRBJ2-1, the full variable domain is DSGVTQTPKHLITATGQRVTLRCSPRSGDLSVYWYQQSLDQGLQFLIQYYNGEERAKGNILERFSAQQFPDLHSELNLSSLELGDSALYFCASSLTGTISSYNEQFFGPGTRLTVL.

A remark on this clone: The same CDR3 also results from other DNA sequences found in this sample. The V call is TRBV27, the J call TRBJ2-3; D not certain. CDR1 and CDR2 from the germline V gene are MNHEY and SMNVEV (reference sequence). V gave up 5 bases and J gave up 1 base, with 13 bases separating them. The CDR3 is 15 residues long. CDR3 amino acids: CASSLRPWGTDTQYF. For the CDR3, the DNA is TGTGCCAGCAGTCTCCGGCCGTGGGGCACAGATACGCAGTATTTT.

The CDR3 reads CAWSVLQGASSYNSPLHF. CDR3 sequence (DNA): TGTGCCTGGAGTGTACTTCAGGGGGCCTCATCCTATAATTCACCCCTCCACTTT. V usage is TRBV30 and J usage is TRBJ1-6, with 8 bases lining up with TRBD1. This CDR3 has 18 residues. V dropped 0 bases and J dropped 1; count of bases not matched to a gene: 8. CDR1 and CDR2 from the germline V gene are GTSNPN and SVGIG (reference sequence).

Only one count was recorded for this clone. The chain couples TRBV9 to TRBJ1-1; D is unclear. There are 13 residues in the CDR3. V shed 0 bases and J shed 7 bases, with 10 bases lying between them. CDR1 SGDLS and CDR2 YYNGEE come from the germline V gene. CDR3 DNA: TGTGCCAGCAGCGTAGTCGAAAATGGTGAAGCTTTCTTT. Translating gives CASSVVENGEAFF.